This T cell receptor beta chain was retrieved from a study of Ad26.COV2.S vaccination and SARS-CoV-2 variants. Across the whole study: Donor joined the COV1001 Ad26.COV2.S trial arm. General study results and limits: Reportedly, spike-specific CD8+ and CD4+ T cell responses achieved substantial breadth once vaccination had taken place. Similar non-spike TCR breadth was seen in vaccine and placebo recipients.

Treatment: around 19 received Ad26.COV2.S at low or high dose, single or two shots; a few received placebo; per-sample allocation not given. The samples were gathered on day 63 after the first injection of vaccine or placebo. In Boston, the donor was an adult between 18-55 years of age. As concerns this clone: Its antigen is not known.

Assay: immunoSEQ multiplex PCR; the TCRdb copy retains only in-frame clones and omits some. Of about 250,000 clones in the sample, around 88% were seen once. This CDR3 has 16 residues. Germline values: CDR1 SGHVS, CDR2 FQNEAQ. Trimming removed 5 bases at V and 4 bases at J, with 20 bases between. The V and J genes are TRBV7-8 and TRBJ1-2, with D perhaps matching TRBD1 (6 bases). The receptor comes from a person aged 18-60 years who received the Ad26.COV2.S COVID-19 vaccine or a placebo. Sequencing was performed on peripheral blood, taken in a trial of Ad26.COV2.S vaccine versus placebo. The CDR3 here is CASSPRGIDRIYGYTF. In DNA, the CDR3 is TGTGCCAGCAGCCCGAGGGGTATAGACAGGATCTATGGCTACACCTTC.